The rows below give T cell receptor beta chains drawn from one sample of a study of T cell changes during pregnancy in multiple sclerosis. Profiling relied on immunoSEQ multiplex PCR, and the TCRdb table lists in-frame clones only, not all of them. The repertoire holds approximately 110,000 clones, with roughly nine tenths as singletons. The input for sequencing was peripheral blood, taken in the third trimester of pregnancy. The origin of the receptors is a female donor with multiple sclerosis, enrolled in a pregnancy study. CDR3s include the opening cysteine and the closing phenylalanine or tryptophan. A D gene is named only where the DNA matches it firmly. Clone size is given for some rows only: seen once, a few or many times, or a class if the clone is expanded.

size,V,D,J,DNA,CDR3
-,TRBV9,-,TRBJ2-1,TGTGCCAGCAGCGGGGGGGTAACGAATGAGCAGTTCTTC,CASSGGVTNEQFF
-,TRBV5-1,-,TRBJ2-6,TGCGCCAGCAGCTTGCGGCGGCCCTCTGGGGCCAACGTCCTGACTTTC,CASSLRRPSGANVLTF
-,TRBV5-1,-,TRBJ1-1,TGCGCCAGCAGCTTGGAGGTTCAGGGAATGAACACTGAAGCTTTCTTT,CASSLEVQGMNTEAFF
-,TRBV5-1,TRBD2,TRBJ2-1,TGCGCCAGCAGTGGGGGGGGAGGGGTCAATGAGCAGTTCTTC,CASSGGGGVNEQFF
-,TRBV19,TRBD2,TRBJ2-5,TGTGCCAGTAGTATAGGATGGAGCGGGGGGCCCATTTACTTC,CASSIGWSGGPIYF
-,TRBV19,-,TRBJ1-5,TGTGCCAGTAGTACTGACAATTATAGCAATCAGCCCCAGCATTTT,CASSTDNYSNQPQHF
-,TRBV9,TRBD2,TRBJ2-3,TGTGCCAGCAGCGCTGAAGCGGGAATCACATATACGCAGTATTTT,CASSAEAGITYTQYF
-,TRBV27,-,TRBJ1-6,TGTGCCAGCAGACTCGATAATTCACCCCTCCACTTT,CASRLDNSPLHF
-,TRBV11-2,-,TRBJ2-1,TGTGCCAGCAGCTTAAGCCCGACATACAATGAGCAGTTCTTC,CASSLSPTYNEQFF
-,TRBV7-6,-,TRBJ1-6,TGTGCCAGCAGCTTATCTTCGAGCTCCTATAATTCACCCCTCCACTTT,CASSLSSSSYNSPLHF
-,TRBV19,-,TRBJ1-5,TGTGCCAGTAGTATTTCCTCCGGGAACAATCAGCCCCAGCATTTT,CASSISSGNNQPQHF
few,TRBV5-1,-,TRBJ1-1,TGCGCCAGCAGCTTGGGGTGGGGAGACACTGAAGCTTTCTTT,CASSLGWGDTEAFF
-,TRBV7-7,-,TRBJ2-5,TGTGCCAGCAGCACCAACAGGGCCGGCAGATCCCAGTACTTC,CASSTNRAGRSQYF
-,TRBV5-5,TRBD1,TRBJ2-7,TGTGCCAGCAGCTGGGACAGGGGTCCCTACGAGCAGTACTTC,CASSWDRGPYEQYF
-,TRBV6-1,TRBD1,TRBJ1-5,TGTGCCAGCAGGTGGACAGGGGGCGACGATCAGCCCCAGCATTTT,CASRWTGGDDQPQHF
-,TRBV7-3,TRBD2,TRBJ2-7,TGTGCCAGCAGCTTTGGGATAGCGGGGTCCTACGAGCAGTACTTC,CASSFGIAGSYEQYF
-,TRBV28,TRBD1,TRBJ1-1,TGTGCCAGTAGTGGACAGGGGGCGTTGAACACTGAAGCTTTCTTT,CASSGQGALNTEAFF
-,TRBV30,-,TRBJ2-5,TGTGCCTGGAGCCCACAACCCCAAGAGACCCAGTACTTC,CAWSPQPQETQYF
-,TRBV30,TRBD1,TRBJ1-2,TGTGCCTGGAATACCAGGGGGAGCTATGGCTACACCTTC,CAWNTRGSYGYTF
-,TRBV5-1,-,TRBJ2-2,TGCGCCAGCAGCGCGGATTGGAGCGGTGGCGGGGAGCTGTTTTTT,CASSADWSGGGELFF
-,TRBV28,-,TRBJ2-1,TGTGCCAGCAGTTTGCAGGTACTGAACAATGAGCAGTTCTTC,CASSLQVLNNEQFF
-,TRBV10-3,TRBD2,TRBJ2-3,TGTGCCGCGTCGGGGGGACCCACGGATACGCAGTATTTT,CAASGGPTDTQYF
-,TRBV7-9,-,TRBJ2-1,TGTGCCAGCAGCTTAGATGGAGGGAACAAGCAGTTCTTC,CASSLDGGNKQFF
-,TRBV5-4,TRBD2,TRBJ2-5,TGTGCCAGCAGCCCAAGGACTAGCGGTCTGCAAGAGACCCAGTACTTC,CASSPRTSGLQETQYF
-,TRBV11-3,TRBD1,TRBJ2-7,TGTGCCAGCAGCTTAGTGGGGACAGGAGTTTACGAGCAGTACTTC,CASSLVGTGVYEQYF
-,TRBV18,-,TRBJ2-5,TGTGCCAGCTCACCACCAGTTCTGCCAGGGGAGACCCAGTACTTC,CASSPPVLPGETQYF
-,TRBV9,-,TRBJ2-1,TGTGCCAGCAGCGTAGGGGACTCGGGGACGTACAATGAGCAGTTCTTC,CASSVGDSGTYNEQFF
-,TRBV5-4,TRBD1,TRBJ2-3,TGTGCCAGCAGCTGGGACAGGTACACAGATACGCAGTATTTT,CASSWDRYTDTQYF
-,TRBV5-5,-,TRBJ1-2,TGTGCCAGCAGCTCGCGGGCTGGGGGCATCGATGGCTACACCTTC,CASSSRAGGIDGYTF
-,TRBV19,-,TRBJ2-5,TGTGCCAGTGGCCGGGAGGGGGCAGGGGAGACCCAGTACTTC,CASGREGAGETQYF
-,TRBV21-1,-,TRBJ1-5,TGTGCCAGCAGCAAAGTGGGGGGGGACAGGGGCCTCCATCAGCCCCAGCATTTT,CASSKVGGDRGLHQPQHF
-,TRBV9,TRBD2,TRBJ2-7,TGTGCCAGCAGCGTAACTAGCGTTTCCTACGAGCAGTACTTC,CASSVTSVSYEQYF
few,TRBV5-1,TRBD1,TRBJ1-2,TGCGCCAGCAGCCCCCCGACAGGGGATGGCTACACCTTC,CASSPPTGDGYTF
-,TRBV15,TRBD2,TRBJ2-5,TGTGCCACCAGCCCTAGGGGCGGACTAGTAGGGTCAGAGACCCAGTACTTC,CATSPRGGLVGSETQYF
once,TRBV2,TRBD1,TRBJ2-1,TGTGCCAGCGTTTGGGGACAGGGTGTTTACAATGAGCAGTTCTTC,CASVWGQGVYNEQFF
-,TRBV7-2,-,TRBJ2-3,TGTGCCAGCAGCTTAGCGCAAGCTAGCGGCACAGATACGCAGTATTTT,CASSLAQASGTDTQYF
-,TRBV19,-,TRBJ1-2,TGTGCCAGTAGTATCGCACAGGGTAGGGATGGCTACACCTTC,CASSIAQGRDGYTF